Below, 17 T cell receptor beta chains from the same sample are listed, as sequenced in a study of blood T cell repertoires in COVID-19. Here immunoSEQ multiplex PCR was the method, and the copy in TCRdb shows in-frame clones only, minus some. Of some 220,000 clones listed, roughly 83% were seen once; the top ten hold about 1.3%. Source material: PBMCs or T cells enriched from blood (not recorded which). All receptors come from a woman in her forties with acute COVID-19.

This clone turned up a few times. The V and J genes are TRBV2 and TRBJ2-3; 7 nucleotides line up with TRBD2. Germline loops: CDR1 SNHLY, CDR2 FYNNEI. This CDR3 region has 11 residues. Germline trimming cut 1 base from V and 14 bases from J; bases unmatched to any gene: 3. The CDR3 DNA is TGTGCCAGCAGTGAAGGGACTAGTCTGTATTTT. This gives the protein CASSEGTSLYF.

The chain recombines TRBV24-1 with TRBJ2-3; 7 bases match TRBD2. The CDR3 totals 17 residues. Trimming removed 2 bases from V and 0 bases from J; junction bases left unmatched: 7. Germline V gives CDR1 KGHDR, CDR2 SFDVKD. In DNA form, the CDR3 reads TGTGCCACCAGTGATTCAGCACTAGCGTCAAGCACAGATACGCAGTATTTT. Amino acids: CATSDSALASSTDTQYF.

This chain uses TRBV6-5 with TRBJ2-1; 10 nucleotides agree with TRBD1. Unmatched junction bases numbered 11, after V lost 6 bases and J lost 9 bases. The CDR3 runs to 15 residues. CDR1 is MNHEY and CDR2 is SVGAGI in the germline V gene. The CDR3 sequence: CASSRRGQGSREQFF. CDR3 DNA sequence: TGTGCCAGCAGCCGGAGGGGACAGGGGTCCCGTGAGCAGTTCTTC.

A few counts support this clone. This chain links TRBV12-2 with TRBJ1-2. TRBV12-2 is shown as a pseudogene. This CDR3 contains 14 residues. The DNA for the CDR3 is TGTGCAAGTCGCCAGACTAGGGGCCGCTATGGCTACACCTTC. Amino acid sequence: CASRQTRGRYGYTF.

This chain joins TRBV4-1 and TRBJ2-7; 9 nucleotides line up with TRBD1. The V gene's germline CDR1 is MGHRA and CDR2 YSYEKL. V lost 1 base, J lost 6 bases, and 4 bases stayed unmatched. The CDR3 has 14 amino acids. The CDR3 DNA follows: TGCGCCAGCAGCCAAGTCGGACAGGGGTCCGAGCAGTACTTC. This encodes CASSQVGQGSEQYF.

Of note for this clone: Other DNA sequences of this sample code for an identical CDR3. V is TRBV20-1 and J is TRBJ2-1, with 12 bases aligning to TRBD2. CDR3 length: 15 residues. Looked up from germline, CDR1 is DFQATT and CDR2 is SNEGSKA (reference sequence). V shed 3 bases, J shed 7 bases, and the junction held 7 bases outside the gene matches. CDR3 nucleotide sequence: TGCAGTGCTAGTTTAAGGACTAGCGGGAATAATGAGCAGTTCTTC. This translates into CSASLRTSGNNEQFF.

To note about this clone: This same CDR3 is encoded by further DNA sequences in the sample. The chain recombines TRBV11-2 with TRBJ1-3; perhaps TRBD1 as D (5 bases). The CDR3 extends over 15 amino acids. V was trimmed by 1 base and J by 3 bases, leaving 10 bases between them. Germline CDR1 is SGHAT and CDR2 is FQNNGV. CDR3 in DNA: TGTGCCAGCAGCTTAGGGCAGGGCGGTGGAAACACCATATATTTT. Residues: CASSLGQGGGNTIYF.

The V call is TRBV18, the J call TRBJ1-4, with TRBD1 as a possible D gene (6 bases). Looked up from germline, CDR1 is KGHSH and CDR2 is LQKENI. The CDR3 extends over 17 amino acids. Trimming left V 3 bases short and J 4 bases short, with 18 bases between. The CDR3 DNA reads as TGTGCCAGCTCACCCCAGAACCACAGGGTCCTTAATGAAAAACTGTTTTTT. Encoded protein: CASSPQNHRVLNEKLFF.

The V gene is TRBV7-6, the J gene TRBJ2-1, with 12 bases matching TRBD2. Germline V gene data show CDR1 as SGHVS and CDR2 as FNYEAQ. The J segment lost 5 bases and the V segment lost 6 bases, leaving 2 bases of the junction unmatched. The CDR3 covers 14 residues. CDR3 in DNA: TGTGCCAGCAGTCGGACTAGCGGGAACAATGAGCAGTTCTTC. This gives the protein CASSRTSGNNEQFF.

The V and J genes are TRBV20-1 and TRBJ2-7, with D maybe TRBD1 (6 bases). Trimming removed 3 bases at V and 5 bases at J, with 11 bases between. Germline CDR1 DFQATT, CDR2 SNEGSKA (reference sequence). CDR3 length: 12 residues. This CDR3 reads CSASFGQNEQYF. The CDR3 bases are TGCAGTGCTAGTTTTGGACAGAACGAGCAGTACTTC.

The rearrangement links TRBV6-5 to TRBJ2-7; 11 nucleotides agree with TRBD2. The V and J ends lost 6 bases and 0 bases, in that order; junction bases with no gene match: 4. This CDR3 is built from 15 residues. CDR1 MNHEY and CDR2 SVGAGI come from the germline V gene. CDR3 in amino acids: CASSRLAGSSYEQYF. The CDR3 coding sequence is TGTGCCAGCAGCAGACTAGCGGGAAGCTCCTACGAGCAGTACTTC.

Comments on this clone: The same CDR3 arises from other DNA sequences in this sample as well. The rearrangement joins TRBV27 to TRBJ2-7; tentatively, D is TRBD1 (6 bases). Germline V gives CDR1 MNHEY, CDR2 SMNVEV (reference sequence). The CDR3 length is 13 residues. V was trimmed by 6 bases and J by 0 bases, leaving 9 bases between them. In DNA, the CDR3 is TGTGCCAGCAGGGACAGATCCTCCTACGAGCAGTACTTC. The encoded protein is CASRDRSSYEQYF.

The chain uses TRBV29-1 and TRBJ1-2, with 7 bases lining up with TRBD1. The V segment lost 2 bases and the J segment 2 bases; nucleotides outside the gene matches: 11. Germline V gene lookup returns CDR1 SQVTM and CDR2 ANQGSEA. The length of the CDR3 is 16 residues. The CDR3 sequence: CSVESLQGVENYGYTF. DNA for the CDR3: TGCAGCGTTGAATCCCTGCAGGGGGTGGAGAACTATGGCTACACCTTC.

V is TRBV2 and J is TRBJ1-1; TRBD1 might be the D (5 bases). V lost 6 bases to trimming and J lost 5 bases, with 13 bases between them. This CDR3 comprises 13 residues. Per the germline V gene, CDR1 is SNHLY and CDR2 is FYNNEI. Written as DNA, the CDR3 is TGTGCCAGCAGCCAACGGGGGAGAACTGAAGCTTTCTTT. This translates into CASSQRGRTEAFF.

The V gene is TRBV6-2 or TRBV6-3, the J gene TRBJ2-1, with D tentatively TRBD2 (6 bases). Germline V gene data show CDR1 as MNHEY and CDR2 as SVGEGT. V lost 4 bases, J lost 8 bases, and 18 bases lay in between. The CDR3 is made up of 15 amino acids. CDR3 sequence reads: CASSSSGLASHEQFF. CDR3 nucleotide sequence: TGTGCCAGCAGTTCCTCCGGGCTAGCGAGCCATGAGCAGTTCTTC.

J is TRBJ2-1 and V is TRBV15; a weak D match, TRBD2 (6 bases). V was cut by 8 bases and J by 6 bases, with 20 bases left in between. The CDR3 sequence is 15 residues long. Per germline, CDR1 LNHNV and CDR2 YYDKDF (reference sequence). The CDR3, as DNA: TGTGCCACCTCTCCCCAACTGGCGGGAAGCAATGAGCAGTTCTTC. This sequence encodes CATSPQLAGSNEQFF.

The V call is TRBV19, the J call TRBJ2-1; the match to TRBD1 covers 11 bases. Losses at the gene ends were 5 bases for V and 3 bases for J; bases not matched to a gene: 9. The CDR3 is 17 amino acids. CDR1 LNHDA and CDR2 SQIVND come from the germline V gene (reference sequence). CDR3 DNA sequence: TGTGCCAGTAGTCCCAGGACAGGGGGCAATGGCTACAATGAGCAGTTCTTC. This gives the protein CASSPRTGGNGYNEQFF.